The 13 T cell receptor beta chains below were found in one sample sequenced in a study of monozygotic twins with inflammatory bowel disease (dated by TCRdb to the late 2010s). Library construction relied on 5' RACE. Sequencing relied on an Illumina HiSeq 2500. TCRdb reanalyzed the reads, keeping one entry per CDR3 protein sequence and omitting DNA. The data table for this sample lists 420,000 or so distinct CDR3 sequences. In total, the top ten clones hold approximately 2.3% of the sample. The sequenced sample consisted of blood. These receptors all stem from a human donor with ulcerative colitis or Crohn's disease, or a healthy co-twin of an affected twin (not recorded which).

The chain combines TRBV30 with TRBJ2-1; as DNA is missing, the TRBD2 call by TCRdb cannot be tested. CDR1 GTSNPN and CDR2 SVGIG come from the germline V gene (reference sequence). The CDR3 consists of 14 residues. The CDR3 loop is CAWSVLEGLGEQFF.

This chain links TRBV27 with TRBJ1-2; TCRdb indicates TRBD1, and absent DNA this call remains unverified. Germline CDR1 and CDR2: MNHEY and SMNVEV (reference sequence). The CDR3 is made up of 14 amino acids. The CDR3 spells CASSPGTGYHGYTF.

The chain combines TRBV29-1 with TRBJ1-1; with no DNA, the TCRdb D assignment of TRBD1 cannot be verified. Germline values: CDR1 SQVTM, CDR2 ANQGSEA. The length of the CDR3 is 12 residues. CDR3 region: CSAFQGDTEAFF.

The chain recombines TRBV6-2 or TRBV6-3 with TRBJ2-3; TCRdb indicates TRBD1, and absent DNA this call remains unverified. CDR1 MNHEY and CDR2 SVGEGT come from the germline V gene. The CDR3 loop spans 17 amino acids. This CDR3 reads CASRGLIGDPSTDTQYF.

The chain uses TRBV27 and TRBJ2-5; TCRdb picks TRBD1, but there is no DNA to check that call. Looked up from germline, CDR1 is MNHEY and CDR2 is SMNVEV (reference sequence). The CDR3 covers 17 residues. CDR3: CASSLSFPRGPGETQYF.

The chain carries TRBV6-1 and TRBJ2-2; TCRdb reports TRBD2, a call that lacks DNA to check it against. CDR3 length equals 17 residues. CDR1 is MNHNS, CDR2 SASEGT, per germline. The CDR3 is CASSVGTSLTNTGELFF.

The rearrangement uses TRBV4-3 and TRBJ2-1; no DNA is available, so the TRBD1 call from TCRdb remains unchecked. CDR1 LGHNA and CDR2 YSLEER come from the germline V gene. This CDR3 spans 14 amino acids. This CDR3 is CASSPGTGASEQFF.

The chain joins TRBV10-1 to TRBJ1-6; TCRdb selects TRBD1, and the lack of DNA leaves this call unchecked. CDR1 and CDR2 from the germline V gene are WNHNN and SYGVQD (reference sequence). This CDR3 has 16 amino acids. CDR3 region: CASKGREVRRNSPLHF.

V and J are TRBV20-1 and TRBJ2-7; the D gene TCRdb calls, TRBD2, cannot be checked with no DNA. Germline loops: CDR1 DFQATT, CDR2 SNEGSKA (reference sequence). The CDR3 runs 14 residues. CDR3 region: CSADPSGVSYEQYF.

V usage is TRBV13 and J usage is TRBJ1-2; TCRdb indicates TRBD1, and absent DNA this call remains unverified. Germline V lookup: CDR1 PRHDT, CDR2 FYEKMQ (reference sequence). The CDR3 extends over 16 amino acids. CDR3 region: CASSLPGQVLTYGYTF.

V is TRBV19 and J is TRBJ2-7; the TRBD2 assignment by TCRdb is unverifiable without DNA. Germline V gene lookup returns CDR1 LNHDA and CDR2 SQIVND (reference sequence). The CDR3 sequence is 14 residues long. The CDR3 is CASSNPSGMNEQYF.

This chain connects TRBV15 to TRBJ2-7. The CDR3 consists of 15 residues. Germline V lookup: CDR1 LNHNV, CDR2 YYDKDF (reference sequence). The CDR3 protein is CATSRDRTDRYEQYF. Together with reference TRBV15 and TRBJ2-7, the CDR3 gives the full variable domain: DAMVIQNPRYQVTQFGKPVTLSCSQTLNHNVMYWYQQKSSQAPKLLFHYYDKDFNNEADTPDNFQSRRPNTSFCFLDIRSPGLGDTAMYLCATSRDRTDRYEQYFGPGTRLTVT.

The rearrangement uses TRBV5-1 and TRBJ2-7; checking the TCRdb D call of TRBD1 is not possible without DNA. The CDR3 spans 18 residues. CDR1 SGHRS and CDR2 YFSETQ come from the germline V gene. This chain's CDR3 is CASSLGPHIGGISYEQYF.